Below are 27 T cell receptor beta chains sequenced from a single sample in a study of blood T cell repertoires in COVID-19. Repertoires were generated with immunoSEQ multiplex PCR, while TCRdb's copy carries only in-frame clones and drops some. The sample includes just over 250,000 clones, approximately 79% of them seen just once. Sequenced material: PBMCs or T cells enriched from blood (not recorded which). The receptors stem from a young man with acute COVID-19.

The chain has TRBV6-6 and TRBJ1-3, with D possibly being TRBD1 (6 bases). CDR3 length equals 16 residues. The germline V and J ends were trimmed by 5 bases and 0 bases, with 14 bases remaining between them. CDR1 is MNHNY, CDR2 SVGAGI, per germline (reference sequence). The CDR3: CASSQLGGGSGNTIYF. The CDR3, as DNA: TGTGCCAGCAGTCAACTAGGGGGGGGCTCTGGAAACACCATATATTTT.

The rearrangement joins TRBV28 to TRBJ2-5, with 9 nucleotides matching TRBD2. The germline gives CDR1 MDHEN, CDR2 SYDVKM. Trimming at V came to 3 bases and at J to 5 bases, leaving 7 bases not matched to a gene. The CDR3 contains 15 residues. The CDR3 is CASSFGGGGQETQYF. CDR3 sequence (DNA): TGTGCCAGCAGTTTCGGCGGGGGGGGCCAGGAGACCCAGTACTTC.

The chain carries TRBV20-1 and TRBJ1-1; no firm D call. The germline V gene has CDR1 DFQATT and CDR2 SNEGSKA (reference sequence). Deletions cut 8 bases from V and 7 bases from J, with 11 bases between. The CDR3 is 10 residues long. In DNA form, the CDR3 reads TGCAGTCTCGGAGTCCGTGAAGCTTTCTTT. Translation: CSLGVREAFF.

In nucleotides, the CDR3 is TGTGCCAGCAGAGACGGGACAGCCGAACAAGAGACCCAGTACTTC. The encoded protein is CASRDGTAEQETQYF. The chain carries TRBV6-5 and TRBJ2-5, with 7 bases identical to TRBD1. The CDR3 is 15 amino acids. CDR1 is MNHEY and CDR2 is SVGAGI in the germline V gene. Unmatched junction bases numbered 9, after V lost 6 bases and J lost 2 bases.

The genes are TRBV28 and TRBJ1-4; D remains unclear. The CDR3 is made up of 16 amino acids. Germline CDR1 MDHEN, CDR2 SYDVKM. The V end was cut by 2 bases, the J end by 0 bases, with 10 bases between. CDR3 residues: CASSLVSGATNEKLFF. As DNA, the CDR3 is TGTGCCAGCAGTTTAGTGTCCGGTGCAACTAATGAAAAACTGTTTTTT.

The rearrangement uses TRBV24-1 and TRBJ1-1; D unclear. The CDR3 consists of 11 residues. Germline lookup yields CDR1 KGHDR and CDR2 SFDVKD. The V and J ends lost 5 bases and 7 bases respectively, with 7 bases between them. As DNA, the CDR3 is TGTGCCACCAGTGTGGGAGATGAAGCTTTCTTT. The encoded protein is CATSVGDEAFF.

The chain carries TRBV6-4 and TRBJ2-2; D may be TRBD1 (6 bases). Per the germline V gene, CDR1 is MRHNA and CDR2 is SNTAGT. Trimming left V 4 bases short and J 4 bases short, with 13 bases between. There are 15 residues in the CDR3. The CDR3 region is CASSAEGEGTGELFF. The CDR3 DNA sequence: TGTGCCAGCAGTGCTGAGGGGGAAGGCACCGGGGAGCTGTTTTTT.

V gene TRBV15 combines with J gene TRBJ2-2; TRBD2 aligns across 13 bases. This CDR3 has 16 amino acids. Germline trimming cut 5 bases from V and 2 bases from J; bases unmatched to any gene: 2. In germline, CDR1 is LNHNV, CDR2 YYDKDF (reference sequence). This CDR3 is CATSGTSGVNTGELFF. The CDR3 nucleotides are TGTGCCACCAGCGGGACTAGCGGGGTAAACACCGGGGAGCTGTTTTTT.

This rearrangement joins TRBV3-1 (or the pseudogene TRBV3-2) to TRBJ2-2; no reliable D call. The CDR3 totals 13 residues. Trimming left V 1 base short and J 4 bases short, with 4 bases between. Germline values: CDR1 LGHDT, CDR2 YNNKEL (reference sequence). The CDR3 loop is CASSQVRTGELFF. The CDR3 DNA is TGTGCCAGCAGCCAAGTTCGCACCGGGGAGCTGTTTTTT.

This clone was observed a single time. The genes are TRBV6-5 and TRBJ1-2; 8 bases align to TRBD1. The ends lost 4 bases at V and 7 bases at J; junction bases unmatched: 8. This CDR3 has 14 residues. Looked up from germline, CDR1 is MNHEY and CDR2 is SVGAGI. CDR3 in DNA: TGTGCCAGCAGTTCTATAGGGGACAGGAGTGGCTACACCTTC. This gives the protein CASSSIGDRSGYTF.

This sequence joins TRBV27 and TRBJ1-1, with a weak D call TRBD1 (6 bases). Looked up from germline, CDR1 is MNHEY and CDR2 is SMNVEV (reference sequence). CDR3 length: 15 residues. Trimming left V 6 bases short and J 0 bases short, with 14 bases between. The CDR3 coding sequence is TGTGCCAGCAGCCAACTGGGGACAATGAACACTGAAGCTTTCTTT. It specifies CASSQLGTMNTEAFF.

A word on this clone: At one end the junction does not follow the germline gene, possibly because of a read error. The chain carries TRBV5-1 and TRBJ2-1; 9 nucleotides line up with TRBD2. Germline loops: CDR1 SGHRS, CDR2 YFSETQ. The CDR3 length is 18 residues. This CDR3 reads CASSPPGFSGSSYNEQFF. The CDR3 bases are TGTGCCAGCAGCCCCCCGGGGTTTAGCGGGAGCTCCTACAATGAGCAGTTCTTC.

The gene calls are TRBV11-2 and TRBJ1-1, with TRBD1 matching 8 bases. This CDR3 is 14 amino acids long. The V gene's germline CDR1 is SGHAT and CDR2 FQNNGV. Unmatched junction bases numbered 6, after V lost 5 bases and J lost 4 bases. The CDR3 reads CASSIYTGGTEAFF. CDR3 coding DNA: TGTGCCAGCAGCATTTATACAGGGGGCACTGAAGCTTTCTTT.

The genes are TRBV5-1 and TRBJ2-3; TRBD1 matches 8 bases. Germline V lookup: CDR1 SGHRS, CDR2 YFSETQ. This CDR3 spans 15 amino acids. The V segment lost 3 bases and the J segment 3 bases; nucleotides outside the gene matches: 6. CDR3 in amino acids: CASSSAGGNTDTQYF. CDR3 DNA sequence: TGCGCCAGCAGCTCGGCAGGGGGCAATACAGATACGCAGTATTTT.

The chain carries TRBV7-9 and TRBJ1-2; 7 bases align to TRBD1. The CDR3 has 12 residues. From germline, CDR1 is SEHNR and CDR2 FQNEAQ (reference sequence). V shed 5 bases, J shed 6 bases, and the junction held 3 bases outside the gene matches. The CDR3 nucleotides are TGTGCCAGCAGCAAACAGGGGCATGGCTACACCTTC. Translation: CASSKQGHGYTF.

The gene calls are TRBV7-2 and TRBJ2-3; TRBD2 is a possible D gene (6 bases). The V end lost 8 bases, the J end lost 8 bases, and 14 bases lay between the germline ends. This CDR3 spans 12 amino acids. The germline V gene has CDR1 SGHTA and CDR2 FQGNSA. Here the CDR3 reads CASGTIGGTQYF. In DNA form, the CDR3 reads TGTGCCAGCGGAACGATCGGGGGTACGCAGTATTTT.

The table lists this clone with a few counts. The chain employs TRBV19 and TRBJ1-1, with a weak D call TRBD1 (6 bases). Germline loops: CDR1 LNHDA, CDR2 SQIVND (reference sequence). V lost 7 bases, J lost 10 bases, and 16 bases lay in between. The CDR3 is made up of 12 amino acids. Here the CDR3 reads CASKTVGAGAFF. The CDR3 region has the DNA TGTGCCAGTAAGACGGTGGGGGCTGGAGCTTTCTTT.

The chain uses TRBV28 and TRBJ1-2; 7 bases are a match to TRBD1. Per the germline V gene, CDR1 is MDHEN and CDR2 is SYDVKM. Trimming cost V 10 bases and J 8 bases; bases outside gene matches: 10. The CDR3 spans 12 residues. The CDR3, as DNA: TGTGCCACAAGCACAGGGGCGAAGGGCTACACCTTC. This gives the protein CATSTGAKGYTF.

This clone was recorded once. V usage is TRBV19 and J usage is TRBJ1-4; a possible D gene is TRBD1 (6 bases). Trimming left V 6 bases short and J 3 bases short, with 11 bases between. Germline lookup yields CDR1 LNHDA and CDR2 SQIVND (reference sequence). This CDR3 region has 14 residues. The CDR3 coding sequence is TGTGCCAGTAGGATACAGGGTTCTAATGAAAAACTGTTTTTT. This translates into CASRIQGSNEKLFF. Combining the CDR3 with reference TRBV19 and TRBJ1-4 gives the whole variable domain DGGITQSPKYLFRKEGQNVTLSCEQNLNHDAMYWYRQDPGQGLRLIYYSQIVNDFQKGDIAEGYSVSREKKESFPLTVTSAQKNPTAFYLCASRIQGSNEKLFFGSGTQLSVL.

Note on this clone: One end of the junction is discordant with germline, which a read error may explain. V and J are TRBV5-1 and TRBJ2-3; 10 positions match TRBD1. The CDR3 is 15 amino acids. CDR1 and CDR2 (germline): SGHRS, YFSETQ. CDR3 sequence (DNA): TGTGCCAGCAGCTTGGAGGGACAGGGGACGGATACGCAGTATTTT. This sequence encodes CASSLEGQGTDTQYF. Drawing the rest from reference TRBV5-1 and TRBJ2-3, the complete variable domain is KAGVTQTPRYLIKTRGQQVTLSCSPISGHRSVSWYQQTPGQGLQFLFEYFSETQRNKGNFPGRFSGRQFSNSRSEMNVSTLELGDSALYLCASSLEGQGTDTQYFGPGTRLTVL.

The V call is TRBV5-1, the J call TRBJ1-5; no definite D call. The germline V gene encodes CDR1 SGHRS and CDR2 YFSETQ. V was shortened by 5 bases and J by 0 bases, with 9 bases between the two germline ends. The CDR3 loop spans 14 amino acids. The CDR3 DNA is TGCGCCAGCAGGGCAGATTATAGCAATCAGCCCCAGCATTTT. Protein: CASRADYSNQPQHF.

The gene calls are TRBV7-2 and TRBJ2-2, with D perhaps matching TRBD1 (5 bases). V lost 2 bases to trimming and J lost 3 bases, with 10 bases between them. The CDR3 spans 15 residues. CDR1 is SGHTA and CDR2 is FQGNSA in the germline V gene. CDR3 bases: TGTGCCAGCAGCTTATCAGGGTTGGACACCGGGGAGCTGTTTTTT. Translated, it gives CASSLSGLDTGELFF.

The chain combines TRBV11-2 with TRBJ1-6; 7 nucleotides line up with TRBD1. Trimming cost V 5 bases and J 8 bases; bases outside gene matches: 6. CDR1 SGHAT and CDR2 FQNNGV come from the germline V gene. The CDR3 has 14 residues. The DNA for the CDR3 is TGTGCCAGCAGCGTACGACAGGGAGATTCACCCCTCCACTTT. Amino acids: CASSVRQGDSPLHF.

This sequence joins TRBV10-2 and TRBJ2-3; 8 nucleotides line up with TRBD1. The CDR3 consists of 12 residues. CDR1 is WSHSY, CDR2 SAAADI, per germline. Trimming at V came to 8 bases and at J to 6 bases, leaving 4 bases not matched to a gene. The CDR3 region is CASRDRWDTQYF. The CDR3, as DNA: TGCGCCAGCCGGGACAGGTGGGATACGCAGTATTTT.

This chain links TRBV11-3 with TRBJ2-3; D gene unclear. Germline-derived CDR1 and CDR2 are SGHNT and YENEEA. The CDR3 contains 15 residues. V lost 1 base, J lost 4 bases, and 12 bases lay in between. The CDR3 DNA reads TGTGCCAGCAGCTTAGGTGGCGACTCCTCAGATACGCAGTATTTT. Translated: CASSLGGDSSDTQYF.

This clone was counted a few times. This chain links TRBV5-4 with TRBJ1-1; no definite D call. V was cut by 0 bases and J by 5 bases, with 14 bases left in between. Germline CDR1 reads SGHNT; CDR2 reads YYREEE (reference sequence). The CDR3 consists of 15 residues. The CDR3 reads CASSLAANTGTEAFF. The DNA for the CDR3 is TGTGCCAGCAGCTTGGCGGCCAACACGGGGACTGAAGCTTTCTTT.

The chain combines TRBV28 with TRBJ2-5, with a possible D match to TRBD1 (6 bases). This CDR3 has 12 amino acids. The germline V gene encodes CDR1 MDHEN and CDR2 SYDVKM. V lost 7 bases and J 1 base, leaving 7 bases between the germline ends. The CDR3 nucleotides are TGTGCCAGCAAAGGGGGCCAAGAGACCCAGTACTTC. Protein sequence: CASKGGQETQYF.